This T cell receptor (beta chain) was retrieved from a study of blood T cells in healthy people across ages. Trimming left V 0 bases short and J 6 bases short, with 8 bases between. The germline gives CDR1 DFQATT, CDR2 SNEGSKA (reference sequence). The CDR3 is 13 amino acids. A second roughly 7 to 11 cycle PCR used barcoded and J-beta primers. MiXCR, applied by TCRdb to the 5' RACE reads, yields one record per CDR3 protein. The table has hundreds of thousands of distinct CDR3 sequences, around 25% seen once; the top ten hold 9.4%. The sample was also linked to a second study, of T cells of mothers and their children.

The sequence was collected from a boy between 10 and 17 years old in good health. Sequencing was carried out using blood. The rearrangement links TRBV20-1 to TRBJ1-4; unclear D gene. The chain's CDR3 is CSARDPTHEKLFF. The CDR3 coding sequence is TGCAGTGCTAGAGACCCGACACATGAAAAACTGTTTTTT.